Listed below are T cell receptor beta chains from one sample, sequenced in a study of blood T cell repertoires in COVID-19. Sequencing used immunoSEQ multiplex PCR; TCRdb keeps in-frame clones, though not all of them. The sample lists about 140,000 clones; just under 90% were seen once. Sequencing input: peripheral blood. The source is a woman aged 40 to 50 with acute or convalescent COVID-19. The CDR3 runs from the conserved cysteine through the conserved F or W. A D gene is named only where the DNA matches it firmly. Size is omitted from some rows. Given values are once, few, many or a class for expanded clones.

>-|TRBJ2-2|TRBV15|TRBD2
CATSNLAGGSSTGELFF
TGTGCCACCAGCAATCTAGCGGGAGGGAGTAGCACCGGGGAGCTGTTTTTT
>few|TRBJ2-7|TRBV11-2|-
CASSLVRGNEQYF
TGTGCCAGCAGCTTAGTAAGGGGAAACGAGCAGTACTTC
>-|TRBJ1-3|TRBV7-9|TRBD1
CASSLGQGSSSGNTIYF
TGTGCCAGCAGCTTAGGACAGGGAAGTAGCTCTGGAAACACCATATATTTT
>-|TRBJ2-1|TRBV6-5|TRBD2
CASRMTSGGYNEQFF
TGTGCCAGCAGGATGACTAGCGGGGGCTACAATGAGCAGTTCTTC
>once|TRBJ1-4|TRBV25-1|-
CASSESGNRAREKLFF
TGTGCCAGCAGTGAATCGGGAAACAGGGCCAGGGAAAAACTGTTTTTT
>-|TRBJ2-1|TRBV4-2|TRBD2
CASSREITGLAGVSRYNEQFF
TGTGCCAGCAGCCGCGAGATTACGGGACTAGCGGGAGTAAGTCGGTACAATGAGCAGTTCTTC
>-|TRBJ2-3|TRBV6-2/TRBV6-3|-
CASSYYLSGSTDTQYF
TGTGCCAGCAGTTACTATCTGAGCGGGAGCACAGATACGCAGTATTTT
>-|TRBJ1-5|TRBV10-3|-
CASSTGGRQPQHF
TGTGCCTCTTCGACCGGCGGGAGGCAGCCCCAGCATTTT
>-|TRBJ1-5|TRBV20-1|-
CSAPAREKAHF
TGCAGTGCCCCGGCCCGGGAGAAGGCGCATTTT
>-|TRBJ2-7|TRBV21-1|-
CASSTTGGKTYEQYF
TGTGCCAGCAGCACTACGGGGGGGAAAACCTACGAGCAGTACTTC
>-|TRBJ2-1|TRBV6-5|-
CASSSTWTPDEQFF
TGTGCCAGCAGTTCCACCTGGACTCCCGATGAGCAGTTCTTC
>few|TRBJ2-2|TRBV7-3|-
CASRFVTGELFF
TGTGCCAGCAGATTCGTCACCGGGGAGCTGTTTTTT
>-|TRBJ2-5|TRBV9|TRBD2
CASSRSGGQGETQYF
TGTGCCAGCAGCCGCAGCGGGGGCCAGGGAGAGACCCAGTACTTC
>-|TRBJ1-2|TRBV9|TRBD1
CASSRARDRVLPHGYTF
TGTGCCAGCAGCCGTGCCCGGGACAGGGTCCTCCCCCATGGCTACACCTTC
>-|TRBJ2-7|TRBV7-3|TRBD1
CASSFPGTAYEQYF
TGTGCCAGCAGCTTCCCCGGGACAGCCTACGAGCAGTACTTC
>-|TRBJ2-1|TRBV19|-
CASSIGGGQNEQFF
TGTGCCAGTAGTATAGGCGGCGGGCAGAATGAGCAGTTCTTC
>-|TRBJ2-4|TRBV4-3|-
CASSQDPGLEIQYF
TGCGCCAGCAGCCAAGACCCCGGACTGGAGATTCAGTACTTC
>-|TRBJ2-5|TRBV7-3|TRBD1
CASSLTGGGETQYF
TGTGCCAGCAGCTTGACAGGGGGGGGAGAGACCCAGTACTTC
>-|TRBJ2-2|TRBV4-2|-
CASSQDLGNTGELFF
TGTGCCAGCAGCCAAGACCTGGGCAACACCGGGGAGCTGTTTTTT
>-|TRBJ1-1|TRBV16|TRBD1
CASSQLTGENTEAFF
TGTGCCAGCAGCCAATTGACAGGGGAGAACACTGAAGCTTTCTTT
>-|TRBJ1-2|TRBV11-2|-
CASSLSRGAGGYTF
TGTGCCAGCAGCTTGTCTCGGGGGGCAGGTGGCTACACCTTC
>-|TRBJ1-2|TRBV19|-
CASGYSKSYTF
TGTGCCTCCGGCTACAGCAAGAGCTACACCTTC
>-|TRBJ2-1|TRBV9|TRBD2
CASSVEREYKNEQFF
TGTGCCAGCAGCGTAGAGCGGGAGTACAAGAATGAGCAGTTCTTC
>-|TRBJ2-3|TRBV14|TRBD2
CASSQARSGRADTQYF
TGTGCCAGCAGCCAAGCCAGGAGCGGGAGGGCAGATACGCAGTATTTT
>few|TRBJ1-5|TRBV28|-
CASSFGGSAQPQHF
TGTGCCAGCAGTTTCGGAGGGTCCGCTCAGCCCCAGCATTTT
>once|TRBJ2-7|TRBV6-5|-
CASSPESTVNSEQYF
TGTGCCAGCAGCCCCGAATCGACAGTTAACAGCGAGCAGTACTTC
>-|TRBJ1-2|TRBV5-1|-
CASSPPGLYGYTF
TGCGCCAGCAGCCCCCCGGGTCTCTATGGCTACACCTTC
>once|TRBJ1-5|TRBV11-2|-
CASSLYSNQPQHF
TGTGCCAGCAGCCTATATAGCAATCAGCCCCAGCATTTT
>-|TRBJ1-5|TRBV5-6|TRBD1
CASSGQGMGSNQPQHF
TGTGCCAGCAGCGGACAGGGAATGGGGAGCAATCAGCCCCAGCATTTT
>-|TRBJ2-3|TRBV24-1|-
CATSEQGGTDTQYF
TGTGCCACCAGTGAACAGGGTGGCACAGATACGCAGTATTTT
>-|TRBJ2-5|TRBV21-1|-
CASSKVNSQETQYF
TGTGCCAGCAGCAAAGTGAACAGCCAAGAGACCCAGTACTTC
>-|TRBJ1-5|TRBV12-3/TRBV12-4|TRBD1
CASSLGQGQPQHF
TGTGCCAGCAGTTTAGGACAGGGACAGCCCCAGCATTTT
>-|TRBJ2-2|TRBV12-3/TRBV12-4|-
CASRRVDTGELFF
TGTGCCAGCAGACGGGTAGACACCGGGGAGCTGTTTTTT
>-|TRBJ2-7|TRBV28|-
CASSAGWGYEQYF
TGTGCCAGCAGTGCAGGGTGGGGCTACGAGCAGTACTTC
>-|TRBJ2-7|TRBV11-2|-
CASSLEREQYF
TGTGCCAGCAGCTTAGAGAGGGAGCAGTACTTC
>-|TRBJ2-7|TRBV5-5|TRBD1
CASSFPGTGVYEQYF
TGTGCCAGCAGCTTCCCCGGGACAGGGGTATACGAGCAGTACTTC
>few|TRBJ1-4|TRBV5-3|-
CARSPEELATNEKLFF
TGTGCCAGAAGCCCCGAGGAGTTGGCAACTAATGAAAAACTGTTTTTT
>-|TRBJ1-2|TRBV4-1|-
CASSQEDNGYGYTF
TGCGCCAGCAGCCAAGAAGACAACGGATATGGCTACACCTTC
>-|TRBJ2-1|TRBV25-1|-
CASSARHSLSYNEQFF
TGTGCCAGCAGTGCCCGACACTCCCTCTCCTACAATGAGCAGTTCTTC
>-|TRBJ1-2|TRBV7-9|TRBD1
CASSLVPGGRNYGYTF
TGTGCCAGCAGCTTAGTCCCAGGGGGCAGGAACTATGGCTACACCTTC
>once|TRBJ1-6|TRBV19|TRBD1
CASSIRGQGSRGSYNSPLHF
TGTGCCAGTAGTATTAGGGGACAGGGGTCCAGGGGCTCCTATAATTCACCCCTCCACTTT
>-|TRBJ1-1|TRBV4-1|-
CASSQVAGRTEAFF
TGCGCCAGCAGCCAAGTGGCAGGGAGGACTGAAGCTTTCTTT
>-|TRBJ2-1|TRBV10-3|TRBD2
CAISESRGTSEFF
TGTGCCATCAGTGAGTCTAGGGGGACTAGTGAGTTCTTC
>-|TRBJ2-5|TRBV5-5|TRBD2
CASSIFSGRGETQYF
TGTGCCAGCAGCATCTTTAGCGGGAGGGGAGAGACCCAGTACTTC
>-|TRBJ2-5|TRBV5-1|TRBD1
CASSGGTGGYQETQYF
TGCGCCAGCAGCGGCGGGACAGGGGGGTACCAAGAGACCCAGTACTTC
>-|TRBJ1-5|TRBV20-1|-
CSASPGFGQPQHF
TGCAGTGCTAGTCCGGGGTTCGGTCAGCCCCAGCATTTT
>-|TRBJ1-2|TRBV25-1|-
CASTPGGTRNGYTF
TGTGCCAGCACCCCGGGAGGGACGAGAAATGGCTACACCTTC
>-|TRBJ2-1|TRBV7-2|-
CASSLRALGYEQFF
TGTGCCAGCAGCTTAAGAGCTCTAGGTTATGAGCAGTTCTTC
>-|TRBJ2-1|TRBV11-2|TRBD2
CASSVGLAEQFF
TGTGCCAGCAGCGTGGGACTAGCGGAGCAGTTCTTC